One sample yielded the 26 T cell receptor beta chains listed below, sequenced in a study of response to subunit inactivated influenza vaccine. TCRdb reanalysed the RT-PCR reads using MiXCR and keeps one entry per CDR3 protein. Of around 580,000 distinct CDR3 sequences in the sample, around 15% were seen once. The sequencing used PBMCs from blood, collected roughly 13 days after vaccination. The receptors shown here come from a man in his fifties or sixties who received an inactivated influenza vaccine.

This chain connects TRBV7-9 to TRBJ2-1, with 10 bases lining up with TRBD1. The CDR3 totals 17 residues. Germline assignment: CDR1 SEHNR and CDR2 FQNEAQ (reference sequence). The V segment lost 5 bases and the J segment 4 bases; nucleotides outside the gene matches: 11. CDR3 protein: CASSQRDRGRSYNEQFF. The CDR3 nucleotides read TGTGCCAGCAGCCAAAGGGACAGGGGCCGATCTTACAATGAGCAGTTCTTC.

In its sample, this clonotype was seen a few times. CDR3 in amino acids: CASSLLKLGQAHFEQYF. CDR3 sequence (DNA): TGTGCCAGCAGCCTCCTTAAGCTGGGACAGGCCCATTTCGAGCAGTACTTC. The chain couples TRBV7-9 to TRBJ2-7; TRBD1 matches 8 bases. V lost 5 bases, J lost 6 bases, and 18 bases stayed unmatched. This CDR3 has 17 amino acids. Germline CDR1 is SEHNR and CDR2 is FQNEAQ (reference sequence).

This clonotype was seen a handful of times. The chain has TRBV11-1 and TRBJ2-7; 10 positions match TRBD2. The CDR3 consists of 15 residues. V shed 5 bases, J shed 5 bases, and the junction held 9 bases outside the gene matches. CDR1 is SGHAT and CDR2 is FQDESV in the germline V gene (reference sequence). CDR3 residues: CASSQNSGRINEQYF. For the CDR3, the DNA is TGTGCCAGCAGCCAAAATAGCGGGAGGATCAACGAGCAGTACTTC.

The chain has TRBV9 and TRBJ1-5; D is perhaps TRBD1 (6 bases). Trimming pared 0 bases from V and 5 bases from J, leaving 6 bases between. CDR1 and CDR2 from the germline V gene are SGDLS and YYNGEE. CDR3 length: 13 amino acids. The CDR3 region is CASSVEGDQPQHF. CDR3 bases: TGTGCCAGCAGCGTAGAGGGGGATCAGCCCCAGCATTTT.

This chain joins TRBV18 and TRBJ2-5, with D possibly called TRBD1 or TRBD2 (5 bases each). This CDR3 contains 16 residues. The germline CDR1 and CDR2 sequences are KGHSH and LQKENI. Trimming took 3 bases from V and 2 from J, leaving 16 bases between them. The DNA for the CDR3 is TGTGCCAGCTCACCTTTAATGGGGGAACCTCAAGAGACCCAGTACTTC. Translation gives CASSPLMGEPQETQYF.

This chain joins TRBV9 and TRBJ2-1; 12 bases map to TRBD2. The CDR3 runs 18 residues. The V segment lost 4 bases and the J segment 1 base; nucleotides outside the gene matches: 9. Germline values: CDR1 SGDLS, CDR2 YYNGEE. The CDR3, as DNA: TGTGCCAGCAGCTCATCTAGCGGGAGGGCCCTATCCTACAATGAGCAGTTCTTC. Protein sequence: CASSSSSGRALSYNEQFF.

This clonotype was observed a single time. This could be a read error, since a much larger clone is one nucleotide away. The CDR3 bases are TGTGCCAGCAGCCCCGTGTCGTCTCGCCCCAGGGACCGTAGGCATACGCAGTATTTT. It codes for CASSPVSSRPRDRRHTQYF. The chain has TRBV3-1 and TRBJ2-3, with D perhaps assigned TRBD1 or TRBD2 (5 bases each). This CDR3 is 19 amino acids long. V lost 4 bases and J lost 7, with 30 bases in between. CDR1 is LGHDT and CDR2 is YNNKEL in the germline V gene (reference sequence).

There are many counts of this clonotype. This rearrangement joins TRBV11-1 to TRBJ2-1; TRBD2 matches at 12 bases. Germline V gene data show CDR1 as SGHAT and CDR2 as FQDESV (reference sequence). V was clipped by 3 bases and J by 0 bases; unmatched bases: 15. The length of the CDR3 is 21 residues. Here the CDR3 reads CASSFFPLTSGGPSSYNEQFF. In DNA form, the CDR3 reads TGTGCCAGCAGCTTCTTTCCGCTGACTAGCGGGGGACCAAGCTCCTACAATGAGCAGTTCTTC.

To note about this clonotype: An end of the junction differs from the germline gene, which may be a read error. This sequence joins TRBV28 and TRBJ2-7; TRBD2 is a possible D gene (6 bases). CDR3 length: 13 residues. The germline V gene has CDR1 MDHEN and CDR2 SYDVKM. Written as DNA, the CDR3 is TGTGCCAGCAGTTCTAGCGCCTATGACGAGCAGTCCTTC. Protein product: CASSSSAYDEQSF.

This rearrangement joins TRBV5-4 to TRBJ2-5; D gene uncertain. The CDR3 covers 13 residues. The germline V gene has CDR1 SGHNT and CDR2 YYREEE (reference sequence). V shed 4 bases and J shed 1 base, with 8 bases lying between them. The CDR3 DNA sequence: TGTGCCAGCAGCCATCGGGTCCAAGAGACCCAGTACTTC. Translated, it gives CASSHRVQETQYF.

This chain uses TRBV25-1 with TRBJ2-6; D gene unclear. From germline, CDR1 is MGHDK and CDR2 SYGVNS. The V end lost 8 bases, the J end lost 0 bases, and 11 bases lay between the germline ends. This CDR3 has 15 residues. CDR3 nucleotides: TGTGCCAGCTCCAAGCTTTACTCTGGGGCCAACGTCCTGACTTTC. Translating it yields CASSKLYSGANVLTF.

The chain is built from TRBV6-5 and TRBJ2-5; TRBD1 matches at 7 bases. V was pared by 0 bases and J by 5 bases, with 0 bases of the junction left unmatched. This CDR3 has 13 amino acids. Germline loops: CDR1 MNHEY, CDR2 SVGAGI. For the CDR3, the DNA is TGTGCCAGCAGTTACTCGACAGGGGAGACCCAGTACTTC. Its protein is CASSYSTGETQYF.

This clonotype was seen a handful of times. The J gene is TRBJ2-3, the V gene TRBV20-1; D might be TRBD2 (5 bases). The V and J ends lost 6 bases and 1 base respectively, with 14 bases between them. The CDR3 runs 14 residues. The germline CDR1 and CDR2 sequences are DFQATT and SNEGSKA (reference sequence). The CDR3 DNA reads as TGCAGTGCCCGGAACCTGAGGGGCACAGATACGCAGTATTTT. It translates to CSARNLRGTDTQYF.

Of note for this clonotype: A read error may account for a junction end that differs from germline. The chain is built from TRBV20-1 and TRBJ2-1; possibly TRBD1 for D (6 bases). There are 15 residues in the CDR3. Germline V gives CDR1 DFQATT, CDR2 SNEGSKA (reference sequence). CDR3 nucleotides: TGCAGTGCTAGGTACAGGGAGCATTGGTACAATGAGCAGCTCTTC. It codes for CSARYREHWYNEQLF.

V usage is TRBV7-9 and J usage is TRBJ2-5; 13 positions agree with TRBD2. This CDR3 is built from 16 residues. Germline CDR1 SEHNR, CDR2 FQNEAQ (reference sequence). V dropped 7 bases and J dropped 4; count of bases not matched to a gene: 9. This CDR3 reads CASTTGLAGAGETQYF. In DNA, the CDR3 is TGTGCCAGCACCACCGGACTAGCGGGAGCGGGAGAGACCCAGTACTTC.

This clonotype was detected ten times or more. The chain has TRBV10-1 and TRBJ2-3; D not certain. There are 12 residues in the CDR3. Germline V gives CDR1 WNHNN, CDR2 SYGVQD (reference sequence). V was pared by 6 bases and J by 2 bases, with 6 bases between. The CDR3 region has the DNA TGCGCCAGCAGCAGACACACAGATACGCAGTATTTT. Amino acids: CASSRHTDTQYF.

This clonotype turned up a few times. The rearrangement joins TRBV11-1 to TRBJ2-2, with D perhaps TRBD1 (5 bases). CDR1 is SGHAT, CDR2 FQDESV, per germline (reference sequence). V lost 3 bases to trimming and J lost 4 bases, with 12 bases between them. The length of the CDR3 is 15 residues. The CDR3 loop is CASSFEGAATGELFF. The CDR3 DNA is TGTGCCAGCAGCTTTGAAGGGGCGGCCACCGGGGAGCTGTTTTTT.

In its sample, this clonotype was seen a few times. The rearrangement joins TRBV7-8 to TRBJ2-7; D perhaps matches TRBD2 (6 bases). This CDR3 has 15 residues. Trimming stripped 5 bases from V and 5 bases from J, with 19 bases between. Looked up from germline, CDR1 is SGHVS and CDR2 is FQNEAQ. CDR3 region: CASSPEGHSSHEQYF. The CDR3 bases are TGTGCCAGCAGCCCGGAGGGTCACTCCTCGCACGAGCAGTACTTC.

J is TRBJ2-5 and V is TRBV19, with 12 bases matching TRBD2. J was trimmed by 5 bases and V by 3 bases; bases with no gene match: 10. This CDR3 has 17 residues. The germline gives CDR1 LNHDA, CDR2 SQIVND (reference sequence). In DNA form, the CDR3 reads TGTGCCAGTAGTATTCGGACTAGCGGGAAGTTTTTGGAGACCCAGTACTTC. Translating gives CASSIRTSGKFLETQYF.

The chain employs TRBV20-1 and TRBJ1-2; TRBD1 aligns across 7 bases. This CDR3 spans 14 amino acids. Trimming removed 1 base from V and 2 bases from J; junction bases left unmatched: 4. In germline, CDR1 is DFQATT, CDR2 SNEGSKA (reference sequence). DNA for the CDR3: TGCAGTGCTAGAGTCCTGGACAGGAACTATGGCTACACCTTC. Amino acids: CSARVLDRNYGYTF.

Concerning this clonotype itself: A junction boundary mismatches the germline segment, possibly from a read error. The V and J genes are TRBV5-1 and TRBJ2-2; 11 nucleotides line up with TRBD2. Looked up from germline, CDR1 is SGHRS and CDR2 is YFSETQ. This CDR3 spans 16 amino acids. The CDR3 DNA is TGCGCCAGCACCTTGACTAGCGGGGCGAACACCGGGGAGCTGTTTTTT. It encodes CASTLTSGANTGELFF.

The gene calls are TRBV4-3 and TRBJ2-2; 9 nucleotides align to TRBD1. Germline-derived CDR1 and CDR2 are LGHNA and YSLEER. The CDR3 spans 17 residues. V trimming: 3 bases; J trimming: 5 bases; junction bases outside the gene matches: 10. The CDR3 DNA is TGCGCCAGCAGCCAGATACAGGGGGCGCCTGGGACCGGGGAGCTGTTTTTT. Residues: CASSQIQGAPGTGELFF.

This clonotype was seen a handful of times. The V call is TRBV30, the J call TRBJ2-5; unclear D gene. This CDR3 contains 14 residues. V was clipped by 0 bases and J by 4 bases, with 12 bases between them. Germline CDR1 is GTSNPN and CDR2 is SVGIG (reference sequence). CDR3 DNA: TGTGCCTGGAGTGTACTTGGGTTAGGAGAGACCCAGTACTTC. This sequence encodes CAWSVLGLGETQYF.

V gene TRBV6-1 combines with J gene TRBJ2-7; D remains unclear. The CDR3 runs 13 residues. CDR1 is MNHNS, CDR2 SASEGT, per germline. Between the trimmed V and J ends, which lost 5 bases and 3 bases, there was a span of 11 bases. The chain's CDR3 is CASSIDTIYEQYF. CDR3 DNA sequence: TGTGCCAGCAGTATAGACACCATCTACGAGCAGTACTTC.

This clonotype was seen a few times. The chain employs TRBV7-2 and TRBJ2-1; possible D gene TRBD2, 6 bases. The CDR3 sequence is 15 residues long. Trimming stripped 6 bases from V and 5 bases from J, with 17 bases between. Germline assignment: CDR1 SGHTA and CDR2 FQGNSA. DNA of the CDR3: TGTGCCAGCAGTTATCCGGGACTTGAAGACAATGAGCAGTTCTTC. It codes for CASSYPGLEDNEQFF.

The V call is TRBV7-9, the J call TRBJ1-1; maybe TRBD1 (6 bases). Between the trimmed V and J ends, which lost 4 bases and 5 bases, there was a span of 14 bases. The CDR3 consists of 14 residues. Germline CDR1 SEHNR, CDR2 FQNEAQ (reference sequence). The CDR3 loop is CASSSPGAGTEAFF. The CDR3 DNA reads as TGTGCCAGCAGCTCCCCAGGGGCGGGGACTGAAGCTTTCTTT.